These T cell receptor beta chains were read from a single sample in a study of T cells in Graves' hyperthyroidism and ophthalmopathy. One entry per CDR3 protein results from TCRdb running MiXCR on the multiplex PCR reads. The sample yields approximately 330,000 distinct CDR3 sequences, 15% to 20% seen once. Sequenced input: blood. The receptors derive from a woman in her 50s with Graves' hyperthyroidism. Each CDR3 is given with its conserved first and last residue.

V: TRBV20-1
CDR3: CSASVNQPQHF

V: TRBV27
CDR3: CASSFSRGLGKDTQYF

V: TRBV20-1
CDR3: CSAPPGQGDGYTF

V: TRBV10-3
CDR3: CAISSGTVSGNTIYF

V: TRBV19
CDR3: CASSRVGTTNTEAFF

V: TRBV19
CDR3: CASSLTGFRTEAFF

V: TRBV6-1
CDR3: CAIKAGNTIYF

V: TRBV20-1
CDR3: CSARDGGTLDYEQYF

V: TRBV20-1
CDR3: CSASSALGDGYTF

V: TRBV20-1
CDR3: CSALVRGGPTSTDTQYF

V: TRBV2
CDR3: CASSDLGDQPQHF

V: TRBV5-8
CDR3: CASSLADSTDTQYF

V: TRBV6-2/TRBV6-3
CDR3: CASSVGTVGGNEKLFF

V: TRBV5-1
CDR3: CASNPTGGEKLFF

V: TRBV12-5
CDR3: CASGQGQGSNQPQHF

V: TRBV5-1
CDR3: CASSLEAKNYGYTF

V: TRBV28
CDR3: CASSSGQRLYEQYF

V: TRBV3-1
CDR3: CASSETDYEQYF

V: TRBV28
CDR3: CASSFSLADGNEQYF

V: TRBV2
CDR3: CASSVLAGINEQFF

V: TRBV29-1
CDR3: CSVGYPNQPQHF

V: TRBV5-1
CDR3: CASSLDVGGRGNEQFF

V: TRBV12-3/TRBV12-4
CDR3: CASTGQLEGNTEAFF

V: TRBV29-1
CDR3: CSVSWETQYF

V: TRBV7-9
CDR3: CASNGHLNTEAFF

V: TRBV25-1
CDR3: CASTEGGVGNQPQHF

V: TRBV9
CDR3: CASSAGGGNTGELFF